This T cell receptor (beta chain) was identified during a study of beta chain features in type 1 diabetes. Whole-study context: No age, gender or cell yield differences were seen between patients and healthy donors. Over all samples combined, some 110 million sorted cells were examined.

The V end lost 0 bases, the J end lost 0 bases, and 6 bases lay between the germline ends. The V gene's germline CDR1 is SGHTA and CDR2 FQGNSA. This CDR3 has 14 residues. Expressed TCRB transcripts were sequenced because the entire RNA isolate underwent reverse transcription. TCRdb keeps only in-frame clones here, not all; method: immunoSEQ multiplex PCR. The sample lists 240,000 or so clones; under 70% were seen once. Every donor had blood drawn once into heparin, around 120 mL on average. CD45RO/CCR7/CD25/CD127/CD95/CD27 sorting isolated CD4+ naive, central memory, regulatory and stem cell-like memory cells.

The clonotype comes from a man aged 25-45 years in good health. J is TRBJ2-7 and V is TRBV7-2; D is unresolved. Sequenced input: naive CD4+ T cells from blood. CDR3: CASSLAISSYEQYF. The CDR3 DNA follows: TGTGCCAGCAGCTTAGCTATAAGCTCCTACGAGCAGTACTTC.